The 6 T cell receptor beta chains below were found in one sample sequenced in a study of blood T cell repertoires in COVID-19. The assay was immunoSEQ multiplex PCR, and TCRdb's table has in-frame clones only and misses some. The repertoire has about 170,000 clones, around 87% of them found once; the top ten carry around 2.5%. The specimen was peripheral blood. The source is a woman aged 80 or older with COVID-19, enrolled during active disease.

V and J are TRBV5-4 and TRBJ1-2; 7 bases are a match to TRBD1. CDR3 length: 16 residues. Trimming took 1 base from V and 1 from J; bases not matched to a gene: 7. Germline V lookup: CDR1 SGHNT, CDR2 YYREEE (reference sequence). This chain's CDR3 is CASSLKGGNFNYGYTF. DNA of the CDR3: TGTGCCAGCAGCTTGAAAGGGGGCAACTTTAACTATGGCTACACCTTC.

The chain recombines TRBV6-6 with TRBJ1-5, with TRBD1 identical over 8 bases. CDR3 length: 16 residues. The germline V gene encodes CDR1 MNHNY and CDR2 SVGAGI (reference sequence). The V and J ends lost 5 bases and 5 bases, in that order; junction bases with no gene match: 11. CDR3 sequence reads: CASSQQQGVGDQPQHF. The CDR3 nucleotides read TGTGCCAGCAGTCAACAACAGGGGGTTGGGGATCAGCCCCAGCATTTT.

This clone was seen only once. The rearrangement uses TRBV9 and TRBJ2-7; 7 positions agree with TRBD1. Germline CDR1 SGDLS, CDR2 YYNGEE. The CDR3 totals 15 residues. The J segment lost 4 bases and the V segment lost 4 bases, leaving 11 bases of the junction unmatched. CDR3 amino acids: CASSITTGSLYEQYF. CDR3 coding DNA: TGTGCCAGCAGCATTACGACAGGGAGTCTGTACGAGCAGTACTTC.

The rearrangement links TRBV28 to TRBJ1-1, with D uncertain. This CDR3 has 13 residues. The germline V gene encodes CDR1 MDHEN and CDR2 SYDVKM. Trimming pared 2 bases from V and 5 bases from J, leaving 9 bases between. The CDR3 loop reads CASSLEAGTEAFF. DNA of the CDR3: TGTGCCAGCAGTTTAGAGGCGGGTACTGAAGCTTTCTTT.

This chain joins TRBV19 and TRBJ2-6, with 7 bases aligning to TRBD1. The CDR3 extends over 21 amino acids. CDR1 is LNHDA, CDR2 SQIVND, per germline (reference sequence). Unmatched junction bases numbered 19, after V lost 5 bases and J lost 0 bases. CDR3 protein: CASSPRLPSPGQTSGANVLTF. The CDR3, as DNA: TGTGCCAGTAGTCCGAGACTCCCAAGCCCGGGACAGACCTCTGGGGCCAACGTCCTGACTTTC.

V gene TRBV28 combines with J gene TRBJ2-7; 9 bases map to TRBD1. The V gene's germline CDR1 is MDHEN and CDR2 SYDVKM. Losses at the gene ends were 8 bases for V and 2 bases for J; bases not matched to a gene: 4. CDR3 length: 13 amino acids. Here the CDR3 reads CASGQGNPYEQYF. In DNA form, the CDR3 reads TGTGCCAGCGGACAGGGGAACCCCTACGAGCAGTACTTC.